The rows below give T cell receptor beta chains drawn from one sample of a study of cytomegalovirus exposure and HLA in healthy donors. TCRdb keeps only in-frame clones here, not all; method: immunoSEQ multiplex PCR. The repertoire shows over 110,000 clones; the top ten hold 0.8% to 1%. Sequencing was carried out using PBMCs. These receptors were collected from a male donor in good health and CMV-seronegative. The CDR3 runs from the conserved cysteine through the conserved F or W. Each record gives: J gene, V gene, D gene, CDR3 protein, CDR3 DNA. D genes are given only for firm matches.

TRBJ2-2	TRBV19	TRBD1	CASSIRQGGELFF	TGTGCCAGTAGTATAAGACAGGGAGGGGAGCTGTTTTTT
TRBJ2-4	TRBV6-6	TRBD1	CASSLQGARSIQYF	TGTGCCAGCAGTTTACAGGGGGCGCGGTCCATTCAGTACTTC
TRBJ1-2	TRBV5-6	.	CASSLEGQRANYGYTF	TGTGCCAGCAGCTTAGAAGGACAGAGAGCTAACTATGGCTACACCTTC
TRBJ1-2	TRBV7-2	.	CASSLPGVYGYTF	TGTGCCAGCAGCTTACCAGGGGTCTATGGCTACACCTTC
TRBJ1-5	TRBV28	TRBD1	CASRFGAGGGQPQHF	TGTGCCAGCAGGTTCGGGGCAGGGGGCGGGCAGCCCCAGCATTTT
TRBJ1-3	TRBV11-2	.	CASRMGGKGNTIYF	TGTGCCAGCAGAATGGGGGGGAAAGGAAACACCATATATTTT
TRBJ1-1	TRBV29-1	.	CSVEDKGQNTEAFF	TGCAGCGTTGAAGACAAGGGACAGAACACTGAAGCTTTCTTT
TRBJ1-2	TRBV9	TRBD1	CASSLGQGNYGYTF	TGTGCCAGCAGCCTTGGACAGGGTAACTATGGCTACACCTTC
TRBJ1-5	TRBV5-1	TRBD1	CASSPGQASTSNSNQPQHF	TGCGCCAGCAGCCCAGGACAGGCTTCAACTTCCAATAGCAATCAGCCCCAGCATTTT
TRBJ1-5	TRBV19	.	CASSMVPGYSNQPQHF	TGTGCCAGTAGTATGGTACCAGGATATAGCAATCAGCCCCAGCATTTT
TRBJ2-7	TRBV5-1	.	CASSLAEGQHYEQYF	TGCGCCAGCAGCTTGGCCGAGGGACAACATTACGAGCAGTACTTC
TRBJ2-5	TRBV7-9	.	CASSSYRETQYF	TGTGCCAGCAGCTCCTACCGAGAGACCCAGTACTTC
TRBJ2-7	TRBV6-4	TRBD2	CASSEVGTSGSQTYEQYF	TGTGCCAGCAGCGAAGTCGGGACTAGCGGTAGTCAAACCTACGAGCAGTACTTC
TRBJ1-4	TRBV15	TRBD1	CATSRNRGYGEKLFF	TGTGCCACCAGCAGGAACAGGGGATACGGGGAAAAACTGTTTTTT
TRBJ1-6	TRBV30	TRBD1	CAWRGGRGNSPLHF	TGTGCCTGGAGAGGCGGCAGGGGGAATTCACCCCTCCACTTT
TRBJ2-7	TRBV7-9	TRBD2	CASSPPGRPYEQYF	TGTGCCAGCAGCCCACCCGGGAGGCCCTACGAGCAGTACTTC
TRBJ2-1	TRBV13	TRBD2	CASSPTSGYNEQFF	TGTGCCAGCAGCCCGACTAGCGGGTACAATGAGCAGTTCTTC
TRBJ1-2	TRBV5-1	TRBD1	CASSTYPTGDDYGYTF	TGCGCCAGCAGCACCTACCCTACAGGGGACGACTATGGCTACACCTTC
TRBJ2-7	TRBV30	.	CAWSGGSPYEQYF	TGTGCCTGGAGTGGAGGGTCCCCCTACGAGCAGTACTTC
TRBJ1-5	TRBV5-5	TRBD1	CASTGGQGGYQPQHF	TGTGCCAGTACCGGGGGACAGGGAGGGTATCAGCCCCAGCATTTT
TRBJ1-1	TRBV2	TRBD1	CASSEDRWDTEAFF	TGTGCCAGCAGTGAGGACAGGTGGGACACTGAAGCTTTCTTT
TRBJ1-6	TRBV5-1	.	CASSFFAKRSPLHF	TGCGCCAGCAGCTTTTTCGCGAAAAGATCACCCCTCCACTTT
TRBJ1-5	TRBV7-9	TRBD1	CAGQGAGEVQHF	TGTGCAGGCCAGGGGGCGGGAGAAGTTCAGCATTTT
TRBJ2-1	TRBV30	TRBD1	CAWSAGTGVNEQFF	TGTGCCTGGAGCGCCGGGACAGGGGTCAATGAGCAGTTCTTC
TRBJ2-5	TRBV5-4	TRBD2	CASSPPTSGETQYF	TGTGCCAGCAGCCCCCCGACTAGCGGGGAGACCCAGTACTTC